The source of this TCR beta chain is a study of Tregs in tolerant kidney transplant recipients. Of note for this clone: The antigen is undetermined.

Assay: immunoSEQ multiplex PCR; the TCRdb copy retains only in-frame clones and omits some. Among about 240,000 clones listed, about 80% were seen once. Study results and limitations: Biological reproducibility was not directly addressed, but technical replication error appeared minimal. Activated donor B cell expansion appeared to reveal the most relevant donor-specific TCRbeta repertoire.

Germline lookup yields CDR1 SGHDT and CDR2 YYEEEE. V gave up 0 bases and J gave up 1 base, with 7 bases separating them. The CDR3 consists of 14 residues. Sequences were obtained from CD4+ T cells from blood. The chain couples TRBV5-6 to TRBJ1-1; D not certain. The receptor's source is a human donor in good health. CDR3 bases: TGTGCCAGCAGCTTGGGGACTCAGAACACTGAAGCTTTCTTT. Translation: CASSLGTQNTEAFF.